The rows below give T cell receptor beta chains drawn from one sample of a study of cytomegalovirus exposure and HLA in healthy donors. TCRdb's table, derived via immunoSEQ multiplex PCR, lists solely in-frame clones and lacks some. The profile covers 200,000 to 300,000 clones, with around 76% appearing a single time and 4.5% to 6% taken by the ten largest. Sequencing was done on a sample of PBMCs. The receptors derive from a middle-aged woman in good health and CMV-seropositive. Both conserved end residues are part of each CDR3. D genes are given only for firm matches. Expanded clones are given a class, and other clones once, few, many or no size at all.

TRBV30	TRBD1	-	TRBJ1-1	CAWSVMLRGAFEAFF	TGTGCCTGGAGTGTAATGCTCAGGGGGGCTTTTGAAGCTTTCTTT
TRBV10-3	TRBD2	-	TRBJ2-5	CAVGTSGLQETQYF	TGTGCCGTCGGAACTAGCGGACTCCAAGAGACCCAGTACTTC
TRBV7-9	TRBD2	-	TRBJ2-1	CASSLAGVYNEQFF	TGTGCCAGCAGCCTAGCGGGAGTCTACAATGAGCAGTTCTTC
TRBV7-2	-	-	TRBJ1-1	CASSPPRVNTEAFF	TGTGCCAGCAGCCCACCCCGGGTGAACACTGAAGCTTTCTTT
TRBV4-1	-	few	TRBJ2-7	CASSQTVSSYEQYF	TGCGCCAGCAGCCAAACTGTTAGCTCCTACGAGCAGTACTTC
TRBV11-3	TRBD1	few	TRBJ1-2	CASSRGQGVGYTF	TGTGCCAGCAGCCGGGGACAGGGTGTTGGCTACACCTTC
TRBV4-1	TRBD1	-	TRBJ2-7	CASSQGVDRGGVEQYF	TGCGCCAGCAGCCAAGGAGTGGACAGGGGGGGAGTCGAGCAGTACTTC
TRBV30	TRBD2	-	TRBJ2-5	CAWSASGRTETQYF	TGTGCCTGGAGTGCCAGCGGGAGGACGGAGACCCAGTACTTC
TRBV6-5	-	-	TRBJ1-3	CASSSPVLPGNTIYF	TGTGCCAGCAGTTCTCCGGTCCTCCCTGGAAACACCATATATTTT
TRBV4-3	-	-	TRBJ1-6	CASSQEASPPAPLHF	TGCGCCAGCAGCCAAGAGGCCTCCCCCCCAGCACCCCTCCACTTT
TRBV19	TRBD1	-	TRBJ1-4	CASLDRENEKLFF	TGTGCCAGTCTGGACAGGGAAAATGAAAAACTGTTTTTT
TRBV7-6	-	once	TRBJ2-3	CASSLGLPSTDTQYF	TGTGCCAGCAGCTTAGGGCTCCCAAGCACAGATACGCAGTATTTT
TRBV5-1	-	-	TRBJ2-5	CASSLVGRIQETQYF	TGCGCCAGCAGCTTGGTGGGGCGGATCCAAGAGACCCAGTACTTC
TRBV29-1	-	-	TRBJ2-3	CSVEGQSTDTQYF	TGCAGCGTTGAAGGACAGAGCACAGATACGCAGTATTTT
TRBV9	-	-	TRBJ2-5	CASSVAGDQETQYF	TGTGCCAGCAGCGTAGCGGGAGACCAAGAGACCCAGTACTTC
TRBV18	-	once	TRBJ1-2	CASSPSTAGSRGGYTF	TGTGCCAGCTCACCATCGACAGCCGGTTCGAGAGGTGGCTACACCTTC
TRBV6-4	-	-	TRBJ1-3	CASRVSQGAGNTIYF	TGTGCCAGCAGGGTCTCACAGGGAGCTGGAAACACCATATATTTT
TRBV7-3	TRBD2	few	TRBJ2-3	CASSLAGQTDTQYF	TGTGCCAGCAGCCTAGCGGGCCAAACAGATACGCAGTATTTT
TRBV6-4	TRBD1	once	TRBJ1-2	CASTEVQGKGGYTF	TGTGCCAGCACCGAAGTACAGGGGAAAGGAGGCTACACCTTC
TRBV12-5	-	once	TRBJ1-1	CASGIQTNTEAFF	TGTGCTAGTGGAATACAAACGAACACTGAAGCTTTCTTT
TRBV2	-	-	TRBJ1-1	CASSVWRDFTEAFF	TGTGCCAGCAGTGTGTGGCGGGATTTTACTGAAGCTTTCTTT
TRBV18	TRBD1	-	TRBJ2-1	CASSPRRDSYNEQFF	TGTGCCAGCTCACCAAGACGGGACAGCTACAATGAGCAGTTCTTC
TRBV7-9	-	-	TRBJ2-3	CSSSPRGPDTQYF	TGTTCCAGCAGCCCCAGGGGCCCAGATACGCAGTATTTT
TRBV7-2	TRBD1	-	TRBJ1-2	CASSFGQGDGYTF	TGTGCCAGCAGCTTTGGACAGGGCGACGGCTACACCTTC
TRBV29-1	TRBD2	-	TRBJ2-2	CSVFERGLGELFF	TGCAGCGTTTTCGAGCGGGGCCTCGGGGAGCTGTTTTTT
TRBV12-5	TRBD1	-	TRBJ1-6	CASGLVYRGLDSPLHF	TGTGCTAGTGGTTTGGTATACAGGGGATTGGATTCACCCCTCCACTTT
TRBV6-5	-	-	TRBJ1-2	CASSPTGMTNYGYTF	TGTGCCAGCAGCCCCACAGGGATGACTAACTATGGCTACACCTTC
TRBV29-1	TRBD1	few	TRBJ1-4	CSVRTGSNEKLFF	TGCAGCGTACGGACAGGGAGTAATGAAAAACTGTTTTTT
TRBV25-1	TRBD1	-	TRBJ1-4	CASSEFQTGEEKLFF	TGTGCCAGCAGTGAATTTCAGACAGGGGAAGAAAAACTGTTTTTT
TRBV7-2	-	-	TRBJ2-7	CASSLDLNLGTYEQYF	TGTGCCAGCAGCTTAGACCTAAACCTCGGGACCTACGAGCAGTACTTC
TRBV19	TRBD1	once	TRBJ1-5	CASSRQGSKLDQPQHF	TGTGCCAGTAGTCGACAGGGATCAAAGCTTGATCAGCCCCAGCATTTT
TRBV28	TRBD1	-	TRBJ1-1	CASSIPGTGPDTEAFF	TGTGCCAGCAGTATACCCGGGACAGGGCCGGACACTGAAGCTTTCTTT
TRBV25-1	-	-	TRBJ2-7	CASRTGGYEQYF	TGTGCCAGTCGGACAGGAGGGTACGAGCAGTACTTC
TRBV10-1	-	-	TRBJ2-7	CASSPRTPSYEQYF	TGCGCCAGCAGCCCACGGACTCCTTCCTACGAGCAGTACTTC
TRBV7-9	-	-	TRBJ2-2	CASSLVIPGTGELFF	TGTGCCAGCAGCTTAGTTATCCCGGGCACCGGGGAGCTGTTTTTT
TRBV7-9	-	-	TRBJ2-1	CASRPVSGVEYNEQFF	TGTGCCAGCAGACCTGTTAGCGGCGTTGAGTACAATGAGCAGTTCTTC
TRBV10-3	-	-	TRBJ2-1	CAISESGEFYNEQFF	TGTGCCATCAGTGAGTCAGGAGAATTCTACAATGAGCAGTTCTTC
TRBV19	-	few	TRBJ1-1	CASTPRGNTEAFF	TGTGCCAGTACCCCGCGTGGGAACACTGAAGCTTTCTTT
TRBV11-2	TRBD2	-	TRBJ2-3	CASTSRTSGRGPPDTQYF	TGTGCCAGCACCTCTCGGACTAGCGGGAGGGGGCCCCCAGATACGCAGTATTTT
TRBV5-1	-	-	TRBJ1-3	CASSLISGNTIYF	TGCGCCAGCAGCTTAATATCTGGAAACACCATATATTTT
TRBV2	TRBD1	-	TRBJ1-1	CASSAGQGNTEAFF	TGTGCCAGCAGCGCCGGACAGGGGAACACTGAAGCTTTCTTT
TRBV7-2	-	once	TRBJ2-3	CASSWGGSLSDTQYF	TGTGCCAGCAGCTGGGGGGGCTCCCTATCAGATACGCAGTATTTT
TRBV4-1	TRBD2	-	TRBJ2-1	CASSQDGSGRQQRGKNEQFF	TGCGCCAGCAGCCAAGATGGAAGCGGGAGGCAACAAAGGGGTAAAAATGAGCAGTTCTTC
TRBV18	TRBD1	-	TRBJ1-1	CASSPGTAEAFF	TGTGCCAGCTCACCGGGGACAGCCGAAGCTTTCTTT
TRBV7-9	TRBD1	few	TRBJ1-5	CASSQTGVQPQHF	TGTGCCAGCAGCCAAACAGGGGTTCAGCCCCAGCATTTT
TRBV9	TRBD1	-	TRBJ1-2	CASSPRGGTGGYGYTF	TGTGCCAGCAGCCCTCGGGGAGGGACAGGGGGCTATGGCTACACCTTC
TRBV28	-	-	TRBJ2-3	CASSLAGSVADTQYF	TGTGCCAGCAGTTTAGCCGGTTCGGTCGCAGATACGCAGTATTTT
TRBV6-5	-	-	TRBJ2-5	CASSPRTAAETQYF	TGTGCCAGCAGTCCCCGGACAGCCGCAGAGACCCAGTACTTC
TRBV10-3	-	-	TRBJ2-1	CAISEYQGQAEQFF	TGTGCCATCAGTGAGTACCAGGGGCAGGCTGAGCAGTTCTTC
TRBV5-1	-	-	TRBJ2-2	CASSSRANTGELFF	TGCGCCAGCAGCTCCCGGGCGAACACCGGGGAGCTGTTTTTT
TRBV5-4	-	-	TRBJ2-7	CASSKGAYEQYF	TGTGCCAGCAGCAAGGGGGCCTACGAGCAGTACTTC
TRBV30	TRBD1	few	TRBJ2-3	CAGRDRGSDTQYF	TGTGCCGGACGGGACAGGGGATCAGATACGCAGTATTTT
TRBV9	TRBD1	-	TRBJ1-2	CASSEGLRDRGVWDYGYTF	TGTGCCAGCAGCGAGGGGCTCCGGGACAGGGGGGTTTGGGACTATGGCTACACCTTC